Listed below are T cell receptor beta chains from one sample, sequenced in a study of CD8 T cells in ankylosing spondylitis. From the 5' RACE reads, TCRdb called clonotypes with MiXCR, one entry per CDR3 protein. The sample has about 88,000 distinct CDR3 sequences, around 27% seen once. Sequencing input: blood, either unsorted or a sorted T cell fraction (not recorded which). These receptors were taken from a male donor with ankylosing spondylitis or in good health (not recorded which). Both conserved end residues are part of each CDR3. Each record gives: clone size, D gene, V gene, J gene, CDR3 DNA, CDR3 protein. D genes are given only for firm matches. The listing skips clone size in some rows; elsewhere it reads once, few, many or a size class.

.	.	TRBV5-6	TRBJ2-4	TGTGCCAGCAGCTCCACACCGGTAGATAGAAACATTCAGTACTTC	CASSSTPVDRNIQYF
.	TRBD1	TRBV3-1	TRBJ1-1	TGTGCCAGCAGCCCCCGGGACAGGGCGGGCACTGAAGCTTTCTTT	CASSPRDRAGTEAFF
few	.	TRBV7-8	TRBJ1-1	TGTGCCAGCAGCTCATGGGGGGGTAACACTGAAGCTTTCTTT	CASSSWGGNTEAFF
few	TRBD2	TRBV29-1	TRBJ2-7	TGCAGCGTTGCCTCTAGCGGGACTAACGAGCAGTACTTC	CSVASSGTNEQYF
.	.	TRBV6-5	TRBJ1-1	TGTGCCAGCAGTAACTCAGGGGAGATCACTGAAGCTTTCTTT	CASSNSGEITEAFF
.	.	TRBV20-1	TRBJ2-3	TGCAGTGCTAGGTCGCCCCTAGGTACAGATACGCAGTATTTT	CSARSPLGTDTQYF
few	.	TRBV7-2	TRBJ2-1	TGTGCCAGCAGCGCTCGGAGTGGGGGGTCTTCCTACAATGAGCAGTTCTTC	CASSARSGGSSYNEQFF
.	.	TRBV14	TRBJ2-1	TGTGCCAGCAGCCTCTATCTTGAGCAGTTCTTC	CASSLYLEQFF
.	TRBD1	TRBV7-8	TRBJ1-5	TGTGCCAGCAGCTTGACACAGGGGTTTAGCAATCAGCCCCAGCATTTT	CASSLTQGFSNQPQHF
few	.	TRBV20-1	TRBJ1-1	TGCAGTGCTAGAGATCGGGGCAGGATGAACACTGAAGCTTTCTTT	CSARDRGRMNTEAFF
few	.	TRBV7-2	TRBJ1-2	TGTGCCAGCAGCTTAGTGTGGACGGACCGTATGGGCTACACCTTC	CASSLVWTDRMGYTF
many	.	TRBV28	TRBJ1-1	TGTGCCAGCAGTCCTACAGAGATAGATTCGGCTTTCTTT	CASSPTEIDSAFF
.	.	TRBV12-3/TRBV12-4	TRBJ1-1	TGTGCCAGCAGTTTCGTCCCAGGGGCGAACACTGAAGCTTTCTTT	CASSFVPGANTEAFF
many	.	TRBV15	TRBJ2-5	TGTGCCACCAGCACTGGGGGCGACGTAAAGACCCAGTACTTC	CATSTGGDVKTQYF
.	.	TRBV5-1	TRBJ1-1	TGCGCCAGCAGCGGGCGGGGCGGCATGAACACTGAAGCTTTCTTT	CASSGRGGMNTEAFF
.	TRBD1	TRBV12-3/TRBV12-4	TRBJ1-1	TGTGCCAGCAGCGACAGGGTGAACACTGAAGCTTTCTTT	CASSDRVNTEAFF
.	TRBD1	TRBV6-1	TRBJ2-3	TGTGCCAGCAGTGAAATAGGAGGACAGGGCGCCAACACAGATACGCAGTATTTT	CASSEIGGQGANTDTQYF
.	.	TRBV11-1	TRBJ1-1	TGTGCCAGCAGGGAGAACACTGAAGCTTTCTTT	CASRENTEAFF
few	.	TRBV9	TRBJ2-3	TGTGCCAGCAGCCCTGCGAGGTCTAGCACAGATACGCAGTATTTT	CASSPARSSTDTQYF
.	TRBD1	TRBV12-3/TRBV12-4	TRBJ1-1	TGTGCCAGTGGGACAGGGCCATTGAACACTGAAGCTTTCTTT	CASGTGPLNTEAFF
few	.	TRBV29-1	TRBJ1-6	TGCAGCGGCGGCCAGGGCCCGAGATCTAATTCACCCCTCCACTTT	CSGGQGPRSNSPLHF
few	.	TRBV10-3	TRBJ2-7	TGTGCCATCAGTGCGGGAGGACAGGGCTCCTACGAGCAGTACTTC	CAISAGGQGSYEQYF
.	.	TRBV5-1	TRBJ2-5	TGCGCCAGCAGCTTAGGGTCAGTCGGGGAGACCCAGTACTTC	CASSLGSVGETQYF
once	.	TRBV12-3/TRBV12-4	TRBJ1-2	TGTGCCAGCAGACGAGGACAGAACTATGGCTACACCTTC	CASRRGQNYGYTF
few	TRBD1	TRBV29-1	TRBJ2-7	TGCAGCGTTTCTGGTGGACAGGGAGGATACGAGCAGTACTTC	CSVSGGQGGYEQYF
.	.	TRBV5-5	TRBJ2-3	TGTGCCAGCAGCTTGGATCTCGACACAGATACGCAGTATTTT	CASSLDLDTDTQYF
.	.	TRBV5-1	TRBJ1-1	TGCGCCAGCAGCTTACAAGGGGGGGCGGACACTGAAGCTTTCTTT	CASSLQGGADTEAFF
few	.	TRBV10-3	TRBJ2-7	TGTGCCATCGGCAATACCTACTACGAGCAGTACTTC	CAIGNTYYEQYF
.	.	TRBV12-3/TRBV12-4	TRBJ2-7	TGTGCCAGCAGTTTAGATGTAGCGGACTACGAGCAGTACTTC	CASSLDVADYEQYF
few	.	TRBV6-2/TRBV6-3	TRBJ1-2	TGTGCCAGCAGTTACGGATCTAACCGGGATGGCTACACCTTC	CASSYGSNRDGYTF
few	.	TRBV3-1	TRBJ1-1	TGTGCCAGCAGCCAAGTGAATGAAGCTTTCTTT	CASSQVNEAFF
few	TRBD2	TRBV7-2	TRBJ2-1	TGTGCCAGCAGCTCTGCGGGGGCCTACAATGAGCAGTTCTTC	CASSSAGAYNEQFF
.	.	TRBV10-3	TRBJ1-1	TGTGCCATCAGGCCCGGGGACGGGATGAACACTGAAGCTTTCTTT	CAIRPGDGMNTEAFF
.	.	TRBV29-1	TRBJ1-1	TGCAGCTCTCGACACGTCGGGAACACTGAAGCTTTCTTT	CSSRHVGNTEAFF
many	.	TRBV20-1	TRBJ2-1	TGCAGTGCACCGCGGACCTCGAGTAGAGAGCAGTTCTTC	CSAPRTSSREQFF
.	.	TRBV20-1	TRBJ1-1	TGCAGTGCTAGAACTTCTCTTGGGCAGCGAATGAAAGCTTTCTTT	CSARTSLGQRMKAFF
.	.	TRBV20-1	TRBJ2-3	TGCAGTGCCCCCAGGGACCGTGGTACGCAGTATTTT	CSAPRDRGTQYF
few	TRBD2	TRBV7-2	TRBJ2-5	TGTGCCAGCAGCCGTGTAGCGGGGGGGAAAGAGACCCAGTACTTC	CASSRVAGGKETQYF
.	TRBD1	TRBV5-1	TRBJ1-5	TGCGCCAGCAGCCCGGGACAGGGGGGCCAGCCCCAGCATTTT	CASSPGQGGQPQHF
many	TRBD1	TRBV10-3	TRBJ2-2	TGTGCCATCAGTCTCTCCGGGACAGGGTTCTCCAGGGAGCTGTTTTTT	CAISLSGTGFSRELFF
.	TRBD1	TRBV20-1	TRBJ1-5	TGCAGTGCTAGAGATGGGGGGACAGGATATCAGCCCCAGCATTTT	CSARDGGTGYQPQHF
many	.	TRBV5-1	TRBJ2-3	TGCGCCAGCAGCTCAGGCGAAGGAGATACGCAGTATTTT	CASSSGEGDTQYF
.	.	TRBV7-2	TRBJ1-2	TGTGCCAGCAGCGCGGGGCAGGGCTATGGCTACACCTTC	CASSAGQGYGYTF
few	.	TRBV5-1	TRBJ1-2	TGCGCCAGCAGCTTGGTAGACAGGACTTATGGCTACACCTTC	CASSLVDRTYGYTF
few	TRBD1	TRBV5-6	TRBJ1-6	TGTGCCAGCAACGGACAGGGTGCTTCACCCCTCCACTTT	CASNGQGASPLHF
few	.	TRBV20-1	TRBJ2-6	TGCAGTGCTAGGCTAGGGGCCAACGTCCTGACTTTC	CSARLGANVLTF
many	.	TRBV7-8	TRBJ2-3	TGTGCCAGCAGCCGGTCTCTTAGCACAGATACGCAGTATTTT	CASSRSLSTDTQYF
few	TRBD2	TRBV29-1	TRBJ2-5	TGCAGCGTTGAAGTAGGTTGGGCTAGCGGGGAAGAGACCCAGTACTTC	CSVEVGWASGEETQYF
many	.	TRBV5-1	TRBJ1-1	TGCGCCAGCAGCAAGGGACGGGACACTGAAGCTTTCTTT	CASSKGRDTEAFF
.	.	TRBV3-1	TRBJ2-7	TGTGCCAGCAGCCAGGCTAGGAGCTCCTACGAGCAGTACTTC	CASSQARSSYEQYF
.	TRBD1	TRBV4-2	TRBJ2-3	TGTGCCAGCAGCCAAGATTGGACAGGGGGAACAGATACGCAGTATTTT	CASSQDWTGGTDTQYF
.	TRBD1	TRBV12-3/TRBV12-4	TRBJ2-7	TGTGCCAGCAGCTCGACAGGGGGATGGGACGAGCAGTACTTC	CASSSTGGWDEQYF
.	.	TRBV12-3/TRBV12-4	TRBJ1-1	TGTGCCAGCAGTTGGCAGGGGCCCAACACTGAAGCTTTCTTT	CASSWQGPNTEAFF
.	TRBD1	TRBV5-1	TRBJ2-2	TGCGCCAGAGCTCTATCAGGGGACAGTCACACCGGGGAGCTGTTTTTT	CARALSGDSHTGELFF
.	.	TRBV2	TRBJ2-2	TGTGCCAGCCGAGCCGGCGACTCAACCGGGGAGCTGTTTTTT	CASRAGDSTGELFF
few	.	TRBV5-1	TRBJ2-1	TGCGCCAGCAGCACTGGTCGCACAAAAGGGGATTGGGAGCAGTTCTTC	CASSTGRTKGDWEQFF
.	TRBD1	TRBV20-1	TRBJ1-1	TGCAGTGCTACGAGGGGGCCGCTGAACACTGAAGCTTTCTTT	CSATRGPLNTEAFF
.	.	TRBV5-1	TRBJ1-2	TGCGCCAGCAGCTTGGAGGTGGGCGACTATGGCTACACCTTC	CASSLEVGDYGYTF
few	TRBD2	TRBV5-1	TRBJ2-7	TGCGCCAGCAGCTTGGCCGGGGGGGAATCCTACGAGCAGTACTTC	CASSLAGGESYEQYF
.	.	TRBV20-1	TRBJ2-5	TGCAGTGCTAGAGACCCTCTCATAGCGGAGACCCAGTACTTC	CSARDPLIAETQYF